Presented here are 2 T cell receptor beta chains from one specimen sequenced in a study of CD8 T cells in ankylosing spondylitis. From the 5' RACE reads, TCRdb called clonotypes with MiXCR, one entry per CDR3 protein. The sample has a few hundred thousand distinct CDR3 sequences, roughly 22% seen once. Input material: blood, either unsorted or a sorted T cell fraction (not recorded which). These receptors all come from a male donor with ankylosing spondylitis or in good health (not recorded which).

The CDR3 nucleotides read TGCGCCAGCAGCTTGGCCTCCGGGCGGGGCACTGAAGCTTTCTTT. It is translated as CASSLASGRGTEAFF. The chain is built from TRBV5-1 and TRBJ1-1; D gene ambiguous. The CDR3 sequence is 15 residues long. Per germline, CDR1 SGHRS and CDR2 YFSETQ. Trimming took 0 bases from V and 4 from J, leaving 13 bases between them. Full variable domain (rest looked up from reference TRBV5-1 and TRBJ1-1): KAGVTQTPRYLIKTRGQQVTLSCSPISGHRSVSWYQQTPGQGLQFLFEYFSETQRNKGNFPGRFSGRQFSNSRSEMNVSTLELGDSALYLCASSLASGRGTEAFFGQGTRLTVV.

DNA of the CDR3: TGTGCCAGCAGCTGGGGCGCGCCTGGGAACACCGGGGAGCTGTTTTTT. It translates to CASSWGAPGNTGELFF. The genes are TRBV3-1 and TRBJ2-2, with D perhaps TRBD1 (5 bases). The germline V and J ends were trimmed by 5 bases and 1 base, with 14 bases remaining between them. The CDR3 sequence is 16 residues long. Germline V lookup: CDR1 LGHDT, CDR2 YNNKEL (reference sequence). Full variable domain (outside the CDR3, taken from reference TRBV3-1 and TRBJ2-2): DTAVSQTPKYLVTQMGNDKSIKCEQNLGHDTMYWYKQDSKKFLKIMFSYNNKELIINETVPNRFSPKSPDKAHLNLHINSLELGDSAVYFCASSWGAPGNTGELFFGEGSRLTVL.